The next 5 T cell receptor beta chains were all read from a single sample in a study of blood T cell repertoires in COVID-19. Sequenced by immunoSEQ multiplex PCR; TCRdb stores in-frame clones only, minus some. The table shows over 75,000 clones, with approximately 82% occurring only once. Material: peripheral blood. Receptors were obtained from a woman aged 80 or over with acute or convalescent COVID-19.

The chain combines TRBV6-1 with TRBJ2-7; maybe TRBD2 (5 bases). Germline lookup yields CDR1 MNHNS and CDR2 SASEGT. The CDR3 is 19 residues long. Trimming cost V 2 bases and J 0 bases, with 23 bases left between them. CDR3 protein: CASSEHLRTDSLSSYEQYF. CDR3 DNA sequence: TGTGCCAGCAGTGAACACCTACGGACGGACTCCCTTAGCTCCTACGAGCAGTACTTC.

The rearrangement joins TRBV5-6 to TRBJ2-1, with D unresolved. Germline V gene sequence: CDR1 SGHDT, CDR2 YYEEEE. Between the trimmed V and J ends, which lost 4 bases and 10 bases, there was a span of 9 bases. The CDR3 is 11 amino acids. CDR3 in amino acids: CASSKSLEQFF. The DNA for the CDR3 is TGTGCCAGCAGCAAATCCTTGGAGCAGTTCTTC. Drawing the rest from reference TRBV5-6 and TRBJ2-1, the complete variable domain is DAGVTQSPTHLIKTRGQQVTLRCSPKSGHDTVSWYQQALGQGPQFIFQYYEEEERQRGNFPDRFSGHQFPNYSSELNVNALLLGDSALYLCASSKSLEQFFGPGTRLTVL.

The V gene is TRBV10-3, the J gene TRBJ2-1; 9 nucleotides align to TRBD1. V shed 5 bases and J 6 bases; nucleotides not matched to a gene: 8. Germline V gene data show CDR1 as ENHRY and CDR2 as SYGVKD. The CDR3 runs to 15 residues. Written as DNA, the CDR3 is TGTGCCATCAGTCAAGACAGGGGGGTGATCAATGAGCAGTTCTTC. Translated, it gives CAISQDRGVINEQFF.

The chain employs TRBV21-1 and TRBJ1-5; the D call TRBD1 from the table was never checked on the DNA. TRBV21-1 is marked as a pseudogene. The CDR3 spans 13 residues. CDR3 coding DNA: TGTGCCAGCAGCGGGGACAGGGGACAGCCCCAGCATTTT. Translation gives CASSGDRGQPQHF.

This clone was seen once. The genes are TRBV4-1 and TRBJ1-2; D is possibly TRBD1 (6 bases). CDR1 and CDR2 (germline): MGHRA, YSYEKL. V was pared by 0 bases and J by 7 bases, with 15 bases between. The CDR3 spans 15 residues. The CDR3 DNA follows: TGCGCCAGCAGCCAAGATCTTACACAGGGTGGTGGCTACACCTTC. The encoded protein is CASSQDLTQGGGYTF.